This record looks at one TCR beta chain sequence and its context. Assay: immunoSEQ multiplex PCR; the TCRdb copy retains only in-frame clones and omits some. The data hold 110,000 to 150,000 clones, with 84% observed a single time. This entry comes from a study of blood T cell repertoires in COVID-19. The wider study: T cells, B-cell-depleted T cells, or PBMCs provided the cDNA or gDNA that served as material.

CDR3 size: 13 residues. V lost 3 bases to trimming and J lost 11 bases; unmatched junction nucleotides: 9. The germline gives CDR1 LGHDT, CDR2 YNNKEL (reference sequence). The receptor's source is a human donor in a cohort sampled during active COVID-19. The genes are TRBV3-1 (or the pseudogene TRBV3-2) and TRBJ1-1; 7 bases are shared with TRBD1. Sample: peripheral blood. CDR3 sequence (DNA): TGTGCCAGCAGCCACAATACAGGGGCGGGGGCTTTCTTT. This codes for CASSHNTGAGAFF.